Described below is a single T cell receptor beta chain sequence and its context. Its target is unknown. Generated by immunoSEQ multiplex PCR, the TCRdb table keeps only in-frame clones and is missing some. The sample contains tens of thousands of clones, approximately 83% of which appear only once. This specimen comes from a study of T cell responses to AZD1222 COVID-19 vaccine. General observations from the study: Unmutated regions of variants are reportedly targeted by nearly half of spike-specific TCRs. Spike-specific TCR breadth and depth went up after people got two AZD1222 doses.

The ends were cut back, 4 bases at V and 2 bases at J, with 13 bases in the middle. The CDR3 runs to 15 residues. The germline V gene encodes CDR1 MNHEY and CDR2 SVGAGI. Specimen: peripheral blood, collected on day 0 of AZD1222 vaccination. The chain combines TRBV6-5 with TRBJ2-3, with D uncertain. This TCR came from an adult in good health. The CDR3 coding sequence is TGTGCCAGCAGTTTTCGACGGACCCCCACAGATACGCAGTATTTT. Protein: CASSFRRTPTDTQYF.